Listed below are T cell receptor beta chains from one sample, sequenced in a study of blood T cell repertoires in COVID-19. TCRdb's table, derived via immunoSEQ multiplex PCR, lists solely in-frame clones and lacks some. The repertoire holds tens of thousands of clones, with under 85% as singletons. Sequencing was done on a sample of peripheral blood. The receptors were sampled from a woman of 80 years or more with acute or convalescent COVID-19. CDR3s include the opening cysteine and the closing phenylalanine or tryptophan. D genes are given only for firm matches. Rows give clone size only sometimes, using once, few, many, or a class for an expanded clone.

clone size | J gene | V gene | D gene | CDR3 DNA | CDR3 protein
. | TRBJ2-7 | TRBV7-6 | . | TGTGCCAGCAGCTTAGAGGCGCAGGTGTTCATCGACGAGCAGTACTTC | CASSLEAQVFIDEQYF
once | TRBJ2-1 | TRBV3-1/TRBV3-2 | TRBD2 | TGTGCCAGCAGGGAAGTTAGCGGGAGAGGTCATGAGCAGTTCTTC | CASREVSGRGHEQFF
. | TRBJ2-2 | TRBV7-3 | . | TGTGCCAGCAGCTTAACGATCGGGGTTGGGACCGGGGAGCTGTTTTTT | CASSLTIGVGTGELFF
. | TRBJ1-2 | TRBV27 | . | TGTGCCAGCAGTCCCGCACGGAGGAACTATGGCTACACCTTC | CASSPARRNYGYTF
. | TRBJ2-1 | TRBV10-3 | . | TGTGCCATCAGTGAGTCGATCCAGGGGCGACACAATGAGCAGTTCTTC | CAISESIQGRHNEQFF
. | TRBJ2-2 | TRBV3-1/TRBV3-2 | . | TGTGCCAGCATCGATAGAGGTGGTTTAGGGGCCGGGGAGCTGTTTTTT | CASIDRGGLGAGELFF
. | TRBJ1-2 | TRBV9 | TRBD1 | TGTGCCAGCAGCCAAGGGACAGGGTTCAATGGCTACACCTTC | CASSQGTGFNGYTF
. | TRBJ2-2 | TRBV5-1 | TRBD2 | TGCGCCAGCAGCTTGGTAGCGGGAGTTACCGGGGAGCTGTTTTTT | CASSLVAGVTGELFF
few | TRBJ1-6 | TRBV7-2 | . | TGTGCCAGCAGCTCCCAGGGGTATAACAATTCACCCCTCCACTTT | CASSSQGYNNSPLHF
. | TRBJ1-2 | TRBV24-1 | TRBD1 | TGTGCCACCAGTGATTCAAGACAGGGTAACGGCTACACCTTC | CATSDSRQGNGYTF
. | TRBJ2-5 | TRBV3-1/TRBV3-2 | TRBD1 | TGTGCCAGCAGCTCGGGACAGTCAGAAGAGACCCAGTACTTC | CASSSGQSEETQYF
. | TRBJ2-1 | TRBV6-2/TRBV6-3 | . | TGTGCCAGCAGTTCCGTACAGGTAAACAATGAGCAGTTCTTC | CASSSVQVNNEQFF
. | TRBJ1-2 | TRBV9 | . | TGTGCCAGCAGCGTACCGACAGCCAGAGCTAACTATGGCTACACCTTC | CASSVPTARANYGYTF
. | TRBJ2-1 | TRBV13 | . | TGTGCCAGCAGCCTACAGGGACGGAACTCCTACAATGAGCAGTTCTTC | CASSLQGRNSYNEQFF
. | TRBJ2-1 | TRBV6-2/TRBV6-3 | . | TGTGCCAGCAGTACACGATCAACAGGGTACCATGAGCAGTTCTTC | CASSTRSTGYHEQFF
. | TRBJ2-7 | TRBV10-3 | TRBD1 | TGTGCCATCAGTGAGAGACAGGGTTACGAGCAGTACTTC | CAISERQGYEQYF